This TCR beta chain is from a study of Ad26.COV2.S vaccination and SARS-CoV-2 variants. On the study more broadly: The study gave Ad26.COV2.S intramuscularly, once or twice 56 days apart.

This clone has a count of ten or more. Sequenced by immunoSEQ multiplex PCR; TCRdb stores in-frame clones only, minus some. The table has approximately 340,000 clones, 80% to 90% seen once. CDR3 length: 17 amino acids. With 2 bases clipped from V and 7 bases from J, the junction kept 13 bases outside the gene matches. Germline V gene data show CDR1 as SGHNT and CDR2 as YYREEE (reference sequence). The treatment here: over 15 received Ad26.COV2.S at low or high dose, single or two shots; several received placebo; per-sample allocation not given. Repertoires come from day 63 after the first vaccine or placebo injection.

The chain employs TRBV5-4 and TRBJ2-1, with 9 bases that match TRBD2. The sample was peripheral blood, taken in a trial of Ad26.COV2.S vaccine versus placebo. The TCR was taken from a person between 18 and 59 years old who received the Ad26.COV2.S COVID-19 vaccine or a placebo. The CDR3 sequence is CASSLDMGLAGNNEQFF. The CDR3 coding sequence is TGTGCCAGCAGCTTAGACATGGGCCTAGCGGGGAATAATGAGCAGTTCTTC.